This T cell receptor beta chain is from a study of shared clonotypes between healthy human individuals (dated by TCRdb to 2020 to 2021). For the wider study: The cohort included three men and a couple of women between 18 and 49 years of age. Per donor, three plates each were used for CD4 naive and CD4 memory, two for CD8 naive, and one for CD8 memory. To estimate repertoire size and how much clonotype sharing occurs between individuals, the study deeply sequenced the blood TCR repertoires of five healthy adults. Libraries were prepared and TCR repertoires were sequenced by different laboratories using diverse techniques, in order to increase sequencing depth and limit assay-specific biases. Between about 0.8 and 8.9 billion PBMCs per donor were obtained by leukapheresis. What the authors observed across the whole study: Incomplete sequencing was indicated by rarefaction of sorted-subset datasets, despite the large sequencing depth. Compared with non-shared clonotypes, clonotypes shared by all four sorted-subset donors had higher generation probabilities. Sampling was restricted to blood, and TCR repertoires in tissues likely differ from the TCR repertoires found in blood. Naive subsets generally had larger estimated clonotype richness than memory subsets did. When a handful of donors were compared, the shared fraction of clonotypes was about 5% for naive CD4, less than 4% for naive CD8, more than 2% for memory CD4, and around 0.37% for memory CD8. Pairwise subsampling led to the expectation that sequencing depth would affect the degree of clonotype sharing among donors. Because the study included only a small number of donors, the genetic and exposure-history diversity represented was limited.

Using the deep immunoSEQ assay, multiplex PCR amplified TCR CDR3 regions from genomic DNA. Extracted genomic DNA from each cell subset was distributed evenly across all wells of several immunoSEQ 96-well plates, and each plate was treated as a replicate. For sorted subsets, around 200 ng genomic DNA, equal to about 30,000 T cell genomes, was loaded into each replicate PCR. Purified libraries were quantified with a Qubit 3.0 fluorometer, sized on a Bioanalyzer 2100, and re-quantified with the KAPA Library Quantification kit. Each immunoSEQ 96-well plate was sequenced on its own single-read 150-cycle Illumina NextSeq 550 flow cell. The study's processing was this. Because the immunoSEQ output included only junctional sequences and no quality scores, the filtering could not be the same as the filtering used for full-length reads. Sequences were annotated with PyIR, a Python wrapper for IgBLAST v1.9, using IMGT germline references to assign V/J genes and CDR3. Reads were filtered out if the reads had weak V/J assignments (E-value above 1e-6), no CDR3, stop codons, out-of-frame junctions, or ambiguous translated residues. V3J clonotypes were defined as sequences sharing an identical inferred V gene, J gene, and CDR3 amino acid sequence. The percentage overlap between two repertoires was calculated by dividing the number of shared unique clonotypes by the size of the smaller repertoire. Repertoire richness was assessed with RTK rarefaction, the Chao1 estimator, and Recon v2.1 estimates of unobserved clonotypes. OLGA was used to compute generation probabilities for all TCRbeta clonotypes that the gDNA method yielded from a few donors. As stored in TCRdb, this immuneACCESS dataset retains in-frame rearrangements with V and J assigned. A fraction of the clones does not appear; measured against another copy, unresolved V genes explain less than half of the discrepancy, and the remainder lacks a known reason. That table is the source of V, J and clone size, and D and trimming were worked out from the DNA. The sample table holds over 2 million clones, of which less than 95% were seen once. Roughly 0.34% of the sample comes from the top ten.

The donors were healthy, HIV-negative adults who had no recently reported acute infections or vaccinations. All donors were Caucasian adults living in Nashville, Tennessee, USA. Magnetic negative selection was used to enrich CD4+ T cells, after which naive cells were positively selected on CD45RA and the negative fraction became the memory subset. Blood was obtained by leukapheresis, after which PBMCs were separated by Ficoll-Histopaque density gradient centrifugation and cryopreserved in liquid nitrogen vapor phase. Analytical flow cytometry was used to check the purity and quantity of each magnetically sorted T cell population. Genomic DNA was isolated from each sorted fraction and quantified by UV absorbance on a Nanodrop 2000c. A remark on this clone: Its cognate antigen has yet to be identified. There are no base qualities to consult, and no much larger clone falls within one base.

This clonotype was sampled from a man between 18 and 35 years old in good health. Some clones in this sample may be carry-over from other donors' samples. The sequencing input was naive CD4+ T cells from PBMCs. The cell subset or site label of this sample denotes: CD45RA+ positively selected.

The sequence in DNA is TGCGCCAGCAGCTTGGGACCGGGGTCCCTCGGGCAGCAGTACTTC. Its protein reads: CASSLGPGSLGQQYF. The rearrangement joined TRBV5-1 to TRBJ2-7, with TRBD2 as a weak D call on 5 bases. V is pared back by 0 bases and J by 8 bases, with 18 bases lying between the germline termini. Reading the germline V gene gives CDR1 SGHRS and CDR2 YFSETQ. The cysteine opens and the phenylalanine closes a CDR3 of 15 amino acids. The sequence is cut down to CDR3 DNA, 45 bases in frame from base 1.